This TCR beta chain was identified during a study of T cells expressing NK-cell markers. Study at large: Sorted CD3+CD56+NKG2C+, CD3+CD56+NKG2C- and CD3+CD56-NKG2C+ T cells supplied TCR beta repertoires. General study points: No clear determination of HCMV specificity was made for expanded NKG2C+ T cell clones.

TCRdb re-called the 5' RACE reads; every CDR3 protein appears as one record, without DNA. This repertoire includes around 470,000 distinct CDR3 sequences. The CDR3 sequence is 14 residues long. Germline CDR1 is MNHEY and CDR2 is SVGAGI. As regards this clonotype: Antigen: not known.

The sequencing sample was made of blood T cells: a sorted CD56 or NKG2C T cell subset, CD4+ or CD8+ T cells, or bulk PBMC T cells (not recorded which). The sequence derives from a woman between 50 and 59 years old in good health. The J gene is TRBJ1-2, the V gene TRBV6-5; TCRdb selects TRBD1, and the lack of DNA leaves this call unchecked. The CDR3 here is CASSNRQGLGGYTF.